Listed below are T cell receptor beta chains from one sample, sequenced in a study of human T cells and chemical hapten exposure. In TCRdb, the RACE reads were re-called with MiXCR into one record per CDR3 protein. The sample has about 120,000 distinct CDR3 sequences; roughly 13% are singletons. The sequencing here drew on whole blood, taken in connection with sensitization to the hapten diphenylcyclopropenone (DPC). These receptors originate from a young man with alopecia areata. Some clones in this sample may be carry-over from other donors' samples. Both conserved end residues are part of each CDR3. Clone sizes are given selectively: once, few, many, or a class where the clone is expanded.

clone size,J gene,V gene,CDR3 protein
few,TRBJ2-3,TRBV4-3,CASSQDPARWDTQYF
few,TRBJ1-6,TRBV20-1,CSARGRFSYNSPLHF
few,TRBJ2-3,TRBV18,CASSPSTSTDTQYF
.,TRBJ1-2,TRBV6-1,CASQDLDTF
few,TRBJ1-1,TRBV18,CASSPSIGKSTEAFF
.,TRBJ2-1,TRBV6-6,CASSYRTYNEQFF
few,TRBJ2-1,TRBV4-1,CASSPPRGYNEQFF
.,TRBJ2-7,TRBV28,CASSSTESSYEQYF
many,TRBJ1-1,TRBV7-2,CASSLARGNTEAFF
few,TRBJ2-7,TRBV27,CASSTRPLYAGPSGTGGHEQYF
few,TRBJ1-2,TRBV3-1,CASSHRDRGWYGYTF
.,TRBJ1-6,TRBV27,CASSHYPGQGANSPLHF
few,TRBJ2-1,TRBV11-2,CASSPGVRSSYNEQFF
few,TRBJ2-5,TRBV5-4,CASSFPERGETQYF
.,TRBJ1-5,TRBV28,CASKLQSQPQHF
.,TRBJ1-1,TRBV18,CASSRGVQGITEAFF
many,TRBJ2-5,TRBV11-3,CASSLRTGGTGETQYF
few,TRBJ1-1,TRBV29-1,CSVERLNTEAFF
many,TRBJ1-1,TRBV7-3,CASSQTGNTEAFF
.,TRBJ2-1,TRBV11-3,CASSLRRDAVYNEQFF
few,TRBJ2-2,TRBV27,CASSLVPAGGIGELFF
.,TRBJ1-1,TRBV11-2,CASSPVWGPMNTEAFF
few,TRBJ1-1,TRBV4-3,CASSQVVLGTYTEAFF
few,TRBJ2-1,TRBV4-1,CASSQVGRSSYNEQFF
few,TRBJ2-3,TRBV10-1,CASRDTLLSTQYF
.,TRBJ1-2,TRBV18,CASSPPTPGPGYTF
few,TRBJ1-1,TRBV13,CASSLLREAFF
few,TRBJ2-1,TRBV2,CASSPSPYNEQFF
many,TRBJ2-1,TRBV10-2,CASSASSYNEQFF
.,TRBJ2-5,TRBV5-1,CASSRQGGGETQYF
.,TRBJ2-3,TRBV27,CASSPNGLATTDTQYF
.,TRBJ1-1,TRBV6-5,CASSYGSSGVREAFF
.,TRBJ2-7,TRBV6-5,CASSYSGLAGYEQYF
.,TRBJ2-3,TRBV18,CASSVQTRTDTQYF
few,TRBJ1-4,TRBV12-5,CASGLPYRGNEKLFF
.,TRBJ2-3,TRBV20-1,CSTRVTSTDTQYF
few,TRBJ2-5,TRBV7-2,CASRAGTGYGTQYF
few,TRBJ2-1,TRBV11-2,CASSLGTGTNNEQFF
.,TRBJ2-2,TRBV5-1,CASSSLQGAGELFF
.,TRBJ2-1,TRBV9,CASSVASTRINEQFF
.,TRBJ2-3,TRBV7-2,CASSTSADTQYF
many,TRBJ1-1,TRBV29-1,CSVVVNTEAFF
.,TRBJ2-6,TRBV4-3,CASSPAVPPFSGANVLTF
few,TRBJ1-4,TRBV7-9,CASSLISTTNEKLFF
few,TRBJ2-2,TRBV2,CASRTGTGVFAAGELFF
.,TRBJ2-7,TRBV9,CASSLLPETASYEQYF
.,TRBJ2-1,TRBV29-1,CSVEDGGDEQFF
.,TRBJ2-3,TRBV3-1,CASSRRQGPDTQYF
few,TRBJ1-5,TRBV4-2,CASSQGGMGNQPQHF
few,TRBJ2-3,TRBV5-1,CASSHPQGDRADTQYF
few,TRBJ1-2,TRBV7-6,CASSPIVGPYGYTF
many,TRBJ1-5,TRBV28,CASSTPGQGNQPQHF
.,TRBJ2-1,TRBV11-2,CASSFNIGGPQRRQNEQFF
.,TRBJ2-5,TRBV7-6,CASSLWGREETQYF
.,TRBJ2-7,TRBV27,CASSYGQSYEQYF